This TCR beta chain was profiled in a study of beta chain features in type 1 diabetes. In the case of this clone: Antigen: not known.

The study reverse transcribed the entire isolated RNA, so it sequenced expressed TCRB transcripts. TCRdb keeps only in-frame clones here, not all; method: immunoSEQ multiplex PCR. The table lists 350,000 to 400,000 clones, roughly 15% of them singletons. Regarding the study as a whole: A pattern of fewer insertions and more deletions at VDJ junctions was seen in type 1 diabetes patients. cDNA sequencing could over-represent cells with high TCR expression. The study notes PCR might favor shorter templates equally in patients and controls.

Trimming at V came to 0 bases and at J to 4 bases, leaving 7 bases not matched to a gene. The CDR3 extends over 17 amino acids. CDR1 and CDR2 from the germline V gene are SGHRS and YFSETQ. Each of the sorted populations had a purity greater than 95%. This chain links TRBV5-1 with TRBJ2-1; 10 nucleotides match TRBD2. Specimen: naive CD4+ T cells from blood. The origin of this receptor is a woman aged 18 to 35 in good health. The CDR3 sequence is CASSLAGVAGGYNEQFF. The DNA for the CDR3 is TGCGCCAGCAGCTTGGCCGGAGTAGCGGGGGGTTACAATGAGCAGTTCTTC.